This T cell receptor (beta chain) was sequenced during a study of blood T cell repertoires in COVID-19. On the study more broadly: Whether acute or convalescent, the COVID-19 samples came from the United States, Italy and Spain. The analysed material was cDNA or gDNA that came from T cells, B-cell-depleted T cells, or PBMCs.

As originally analysed: For nucleated cells, counts were estimated from reference gene primer amplification. Profiling relied on immunoSEQ multiplex PCR, and the TCRdb table lists in-frame clones only, not all of them. For V, J and clone size, that table is used; D and trimming come from the DNA. The sample lists fewer than 250,000 clones; about 83% were seen once. V was shortened by 6 bases and J by 6 bases, with 12 bases between the two germline ends. This CDR3 has 13 amino acids. Germline loops: CDR1 MNHEY, CDR2 SVGAGI. Sequencing was done on a sample of peripheral blood. The rearrangement links TRBV6-5 to TRBJ1-3; possibly TRBD1 for D (6 bases). The clonotype comes from a man aged 50 to 59 with acute or convalescent COVID-19. The CDR3 DNA sequence: TGTGCCAGCAGAAGGACAGCCGAAAACACCATATATTTT. It yields the protein CASRRTAENTIYF.